This T cell receptor beta chain was found in a study of T cell repertoires in cytomegalovirus infection (dated by TCRdb to about 2019). Concerning the study at large: The peptide stimulations were aimed at well-studied HLA-B-restricted epitopes as well as recently identified HLA-C-restricted CMV epitopes, whose presentation resists viral immunomodulation. The HLA type of each donor mattered for the analysis, because public TCR beta signatures pointed to carriage of CMV infection along with the matching HLA type. Summary of the overall study and its limitations: In both this cohort and an independent cohort of 352 donors, the cumulative frequency of public TCR beta family members distinguished carriers of CMV infection plus the relevant HLA type. The ex vivo response was dominated by HLA-C-restricted CMV-specific TCR beta clonotypes, and the single most frequent clonotype in two of eight donors was supplied by these HLA-C-restricted clonotypes.

From V the trimming removes 1 base and from J it removes 4 bases, while the gene matches leave 14 bases of the junction unaccounted for. Reading the germline V gene (reference sequence) gives CDR1 SGHKS and CDR2 YYEKEE. The CDR3 sequence holds 18 residues, the cysteine and phenylalanine included. The CDR3 DNA has 54 bases and is translated from base 1. A note on this clonotype: What this receptor recognizes is not known. One base away there is no much larger clone; base qualities are not given.

Sequencing was carried out with an Illumina HiSeq 1500. TCRdb cleaned the public reads at Q25 with fastp, built clones with MiXCR and kept in-frame beta chains. Here each entry gathers all rows of one CDR3 protein and keeps the most common genes and DNA. Counted in this sample were roughly 860,000 distinct CDR3 sequences; 32% of them appeared once. Roughly an eighth of the sample is taken by the ten largest. The sample's treatment or condition label, decoded: in vitro stimulation with specific CMV peptide epitopes to enrich CMV-specific T cells. The clonotype was recovered from a human donor in good health (CMV status not recorded). Some clones in this sample may be carry-over from other donors' samples. This chain is built from TRBV5-5 and TRBJ1-2, with TRBD1 identical over 9 junction bases. The sequencing used cultured CD8+ T cells from PBMCs, collected from culture after CMV antigen stimulation. The CDR3 here reads CASSLTDRGDGNGYGYTF. The sequenced DNA: TGTGCCAGCAGCTTGACGGACAGGGGAGATGGTAATGGCTATGGCTACACCTTC.